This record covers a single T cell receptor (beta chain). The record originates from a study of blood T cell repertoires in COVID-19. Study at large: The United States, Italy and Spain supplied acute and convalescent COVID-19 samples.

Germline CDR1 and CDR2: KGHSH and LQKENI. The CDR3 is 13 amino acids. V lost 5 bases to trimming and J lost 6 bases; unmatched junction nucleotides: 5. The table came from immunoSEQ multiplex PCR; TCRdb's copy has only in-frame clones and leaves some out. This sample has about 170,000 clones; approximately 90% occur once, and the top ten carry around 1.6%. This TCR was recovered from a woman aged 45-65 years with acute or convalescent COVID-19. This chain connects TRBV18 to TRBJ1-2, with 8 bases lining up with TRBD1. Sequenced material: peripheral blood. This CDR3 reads CASSKQGGDGYTF. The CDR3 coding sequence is TGTGCCAGCTCAAAACAGGGGGGAGATGGCTACACCTTC.